This TCR beta chain is from a study of T-cell memory formation after mild COVID-19. This clonotype turned up a few times. Its antigen is currently unknown. TCRdb called the 5' RACE reads again in MiXCR, with one record for every CDR3 protein. The sample has 470,000 or so distinct CDR3 sequences; 15% to 20% are singletons. Germline V CDR1 and CDR2: LGHDT, YNNKEL (reference sequence). This CDR3 spans 14 amino acids. Trimming cost V 5 bases and J 4 bases, with 15 bases left between them. Whole-study findings and limits: Clones contracting over day 15 to 85 were CD4/CD8 balanced, with later expanders leaning CD4+. Still unconfirmed is whether the second-wave clones peaking on day 37 recognized SARS-CoV-2.

Sequencing was carried out using PBMCs or a T cell subset sorted from them (not recorded which). The chain joins TRBV3-1 to TRBJ2-7; maybe TRBD2 (6 bases). The source is an adult woman who had mild COVID-19 (a few samples of this study predate the infection). Cell type and time point are not known. CDR3 loop: CASSYSGGDYEQYF. CDR3 DNA: TGTGCCAGCAGCTATTCAGGAGGGGATTACGAGCAGTACTTC.